The rows below give T cell receptor beta chains drawn from one sample of a study of cytomegalovirus exposure and HLA in healthy donors. Profiling relied on immunoSEQ multiplex PCR, and the TCRdb table lists in-frame clones only, not all of them. The table lists over 200,000 clones, 90% of them singletons. The sequenced material came from PBMCs. Receptors were obtained from a woman younger than 45 in good health and CMV-seronegative. Each CDR3 is given with its conserved first and last residue. D genes are given only for firm matches. Size values are once, few and many counts, or a class for expanded clones, and some rows have none.

d_gene | abundance | j_gene | v_gene | CDR3aa | CDR3nt
TRBD2 | . | TRBJ2-5 | TRBV27 | CASSFRRASGLQETQYF | TGTGCCAGCAGTTTCCGGAGGGCTAGCGGACTTCAAGAGACCCAGTACTTC
. | . | TRBJ2-2 | TRBV11-2 | CASSRTNTGELFF | TGTGCCAGCAGCCGAACGAACACCGGGGAGCTGTTTTTT
TRBD2 | . | TRBJ2-3 | TRBV5-1 | CASTGTSGTDTQYF | TGCGCCAGCACCGGGACTAGCGGGACAGATACGCAGTATTTT
TRBD1 | . | TRBJ2-7 | TRBV28 | CASSFGPGTATDEQYF | TGTGCCAGCAGTTTTGGACCCGGGACAGCAACAGACGAGCAGTACTTC
. | . | TRBJ2-1 | TRBV7-2 | CASRTASEQFF | TGTGCCAGCAGGACCGCGAGTGAGCAGTTCTTC
TRBD2 | . | TRBJ2-1 | TRBV11-2 | CASSPSPESGGESNEQFF | TGTGCCAGCAGCCCGAGCCCCGAGAGCGGGGGCGAATCTAATGAGCAGTTCTTC
TRBD1 | . | TRBJ1-1 | TRBV10-3 | CAISATGQGAKDTEAFF | TGTGCCATCAGCGCTACCGGACAGGGGGCTAAGGACACTGAAGCTTTCTTT
TRBD1 | . | TRBJ2-3 | TRBV6-5 | CASAPGQGKDTQYF | TGTGCCAGCGCACCGGGACAGGGGAAAGATACGCAGTATTTT
. | . | TRBJ1-5 | TRBV10-3 | CAISGTGSHQPQHF | TGTGCCATCAGTGGAACAGGATCCCATCAGCCCCAGCATTTT
. | . | TRBJ1-2 | TRBV11-2 | CASSRGTSEGYTF | TGTGCCAGCAGCCGAGGGACATCAGAGGGCTACACCTTC
. | once | TRBJ2-1 | TRBV28 | CASSELLRDEQFF | TGTGCCAGCAGTGAACTTCTTCGGGATGAGCAGTTCTTC
TRBD2 | once | TRBJ2-7 | TRBV19 | CASSLGLAGSDEQYF | TGTGCCAGTAGTTTGGGACTAGCGGGAAGCGACGAGCAGTACTTC
. | . | TRBJ2-3 | TRBV7-3 | CASSGGIGADTQYF | TGTGCCAGCAGCGGCGGGATAGGGGCAGATACGCAGTATTTT
TRBD1 | many | TRBJ1-5 | TRBV5-1 | CASSPGTGGGQPQHF | TGCGCCAGCAGCCCGGGGACAGGGGGCGGTCAGCCCCAGCATTTT
. | . | TRBJ2-1 | TRBV6-5 | CASTGTNEQFF | TGTGCCAGCACAGGGACGAATGAGCAGTTCTTC
. | . | TRBJ2-7 | TRBV7-8 | CASSLVGAGTRYEQYF | TGTGCCAGCAGCTTGGTAGGGGCCGGGACGCGGTACGAGCAGTACTTC
TRBD2 | . | TRBJ2-7 | TRBV28 | CASSPSRTSDSYEQYF | TGTGCCAGCAGTCCGTCACGGACTAGCGACTCCTACGAGCAGTACTTC
TRBD2 | . | TRBJ2-7 | TRBV5-1 | CASSLTSGYEQYF | TGCGCCAGCAGCTTGACTAGCGGCTACGAGCAGTACTTC
. | . | TRBJ2-3 | TRBV7-6 | CASSPNRWENTQYF | TGTGCCAGCAGCCCCAATCGATGGGAAAATACGCAGTATTTT
TRBD2 | . | TRBJ2-2 | TRBV7-3 | CASSPGLGQNTGELFF | TGTGCCAGCAGCCCAGGACTAGGTCAGAACACCGGGGAGCTGTTTTTT
. | . | TRBJ2-4 | TRBV13 | CASSPRSPGSIQYF | TGTGCCAGCAGCCCACGGTCTCCGGGGAGCATTCAGTACTTC
. | . | TRBJ2-6 | TRBV5-1 | CASSSLRGAASVSGANVLTF | TGCGCCAGCAGCTCCCTAAGGGGGGCGGCGTCCGTCTCTGGGGCCAACGTCCTGACTTTC
. | . | TRBJ2-2 | TRBV9 | CASSVAPVTGELFF | TGTGCCAGCAGCGTAGCTCCAGTAACCGGGGAGCTGTTTTTT
. | . | TRBJ1-4 | TRBV15 | CATRAGLKTTNEKLFF | TGTGCCACCAGGGCCGGACTCAAAACAACTAATGAAAAACTGTTTTTT
. | . | TRBJ2-1 | TRBV7-2 | CASSLVPNEQFF | TGTGCCAGCAGCTTAGTTCCCAATGAGCAGTTCTTC
TRBD2 | . | TRBJ2-5 | TRBV28 | CASSYGGEQETQYF | TGTGCCAGCAGTTATGGGGGGGAGCAAGAGACCCAGTACTTC
TRBD2 | . | TRBJ2-2 | TRBV30 | CAWSGVREGDSRNTGELFF | TGTGCCTGGAGTGGGGTGCGGGAGGGAGACTCGAGGAACACCGGGGAGCTGTTTTTT